The next 8 T cell receptor beta chains were all read from a single sample in a study of blood T cell repertoires in COVID-19. The data were produced by immunoSEQ multiplex PCR, yet TCRdb's version contains in-frame clones alone and is incomplete. The sample gives tens of thousands of clones, about four fifths of which show up once; about 2.6% is in the top ten. Sequencing input: peripheral blood. These receptors all come from a woman aged 60-75 years with acute or convalescent COVID-19.

The chain combines TRBV29-1 with TRBJ2-3; 7 bases fit TRBD2. The junction had 0 bases not matched to a gene; V was cut back by 3 bases and J by 0 bases. The CDR3 runs 13 residues. Germline lookup yields CDR1 SQVTM and CDR2 ANQGSEA. CDR3 coding DNA: TGCAGCGTTGAGCGGGAGAGCACAGATACGCAGTATTTT. Protein: CSVERESTDTQYF.

The rearrangement joins TRBV27 to TRBJ1-3, with 7 positions matching TRBD1. This CDR3 is 15 amino acids long. Germline CDR1 reads MNHEY; CDR2 reads SMNVEV (reference sequence). J was trimmed by 0 bases and V by 2 bases; bases with no gene match: 1. The CDR3 protein is CASSLNRGSGNTIYF. The CDR3 bases are TGTGCCAGCAGTTTAAACAGGGGCTCTGGAAACACCATATATTTT.

The rearrangement uses TRBV13 and TRBJ2-7, with 7 bases that match TRBD2. There are 12 residues in the CDR3. The V gene's germline CDR1 is PRHDT and CDR2 FYEKMQ (reference sequence). Trimming cost V 4 bases and J 9 bases; bases outside gene matches: 6. The CDR3: CASSWTSGGQYF. DNA for the CDR3: TGTGCCAGCAGCTGGACTAGTGGCGGGCAGTACTTC.

The chain recombines TRBV21-1 with TRBJ2-1; the D call TRBD1 from the table was never checked on the DNA. TRBV21-1 constitutes a pseudogene. CDR3 length equals 15 residues. In nucleotides, the CDR3 is TGTGCCAGCAGTACGACAGGGTTCTATTCCAATGAGCAGTTCTTC. Protein: CASSTTGFYSNEQFF.

This clone was found once. This chain links TRBV5-5 with TRBJ1-2, with no clear D. The germline V gene encodes CDR1 SGHKS and CDR2 YYEKEE (reference sequence). Trimming removed 0 bases at V and 8 bases at J, with 8 bases between. This CDR3 contains 12 residues. The CDR3 spells CASSLEMGGYTF. Here the CDR3 DNA reads TGTGCCAGCAGCTTGGAAATGGGCGGCTACACCTTC.

This clone was seen only once. The gene calls are TRBV6-1 and TRBJ1-2; 8 positions match TRBD1. V lost 3 bases and J lost 0; bases outside the gene matches: 6. CDR1 is MNHNS, CDR2 SASEGT, per germline. The CDR3 contains 16 residues. CDR3 DNA sequence: TGTGCCAGCAGTGAGACAGGACAGGGCGCTAACTATGGCTACACCTTC. Protein product: CASSETGQGANYGYTF.

The chain couples TRBV4-1 to TRBJ1-1, with a weak D call TRBD1 (5 bases). Germline lookup yields CDR1 MGHRA and CDR2 YSYEKL. V lost 1 base and J 0 bases, leaving 12 bases between the germline ends. The CDR3 totals 16 residues. The CDR3 DNA sequence: TGCGCCAGCAGCCAAGGCCCGGGGGGGGTGAACACTGAAGCTTTCTTT. Encoded protein: CASSQGPGGVNTEAFF.

The rearrangement links TRBV19 to TRBJ1-4; possible D gene TRBD1, 6 bases. The V end was cut by 7 bases, the J end by 2 bases, with 14 bases between. Germline CDR1 is LNHDA and CDR2 is SQIVND (reference sequence). This CDR3 is built from 15 residues. The CDR3 loop reads CASKPTGKTNEKLFF. CDR3 coding DNA: TGTGCCAGTAAACCCACAGGGAAGACTAATGAAAAACTGTTTTTT.